The 9 T cell receptor beta chains presented below share a single source sample, sequenced in a study of blood T cell repertoires in COVID-19. Generated by immunoSEQ multiplex PCR, the TCRdb table keeps only in-frame clones and is missing some. The sample holds roughly 250,000 clones, around 89% seen once. The sample comprised peripheral blood. The receptors here all came from a man in his 60s who had recovered from COVID-19.

The chain couples TRBV9 to TRBJ2-7; TRBD1 agrees at 8 bases. Germline V gene lookup returns CDR1 SGDLS and CDR2 YYNGEE. J lost 4 bases, V lost 3 bases, and 6 bases had no gene match. CDR3 size: 14 residues. As DNA, the CDR3 is TGTGCCAGCAGCGAGGGGGACAGGTTATACGAGCAGTACTTC. As protein: CASSEGDRLYEQYF.

The V call is TRBV12-5, the J call TRBJ2-1, with D perhaps matching TRBD1 (6 bases). Germline loops: CDR1 LGHNT, CDR2 FRNRAP. Trimming shortened V by 1 base and J by 6 bases, and 7 bases separated the two germline ends. This CDR3 is 13 amino acids long. CDR3 coding DNA: TGTGCTAGTGGTTTGGAGGACAGCAATGAGCAGTTCTTC. It yields the protein CASGLEDSNEQFF.

CDR3 residues: CASSDRGAEDTQYF. The CDR3 region has the DNA TGTGCCAGCAGTGATCGGGGGGCAGAAGATACGCAGTATTTT. The chain combines TRBV2 with TRBJ2-3; D is perhaps TRBD2 (7 bases). The length of the CDR3 is 14 residues. Deletions cut 3 bases from V and 5 bases from J, with 12 bases between. The germline V gene encodes CDR1 SNHLY and CDR2 FYNNEI.

J is TRBJ1-2 and V is TRBV13; TRBD1 matches 8 bases. Germline CDR1 PRHDT, CDR2 FYEKMQ (reference sequence). CDR3 length equals 17 residues. Trimming took 5 bases from V and 5 from J; bases not matched to a gene: 16. CDR3 sequence reads: CASSQVSQGAELYGYTF. The CDR3 nucleotides read TGTGCCAGCAGCCAAGTGAGTCAGGGGGCCGAATTATATGGCTACACCTTC.

The V and J genes are TRBV18 and TRBJ2-3; D gene unclear. V lost 6 bases, J lost 5 bases, and 12 bases lay in between. The germline V gene has CDR1 KGHSH and CDR2 LQKENI. The CDR3 runs 13 residues. The CDR3 loop is CASSQDQVDTQYF. The CDR3 nucleotides read TGTGCCAGCTCTCAAGACCAGGTAGATACGCAGTATTTT. Together with reference TRBV18 and TRBJ2-3, the CDR3 gives the full variable domain: NAGVMQNPRHLVRRRGQEARLRCSPMKGHSHVYWYRQLPEEGLKFMVYLQKENIIDESGMPKERFSAEFPKEGPSILRIQQVVRGDSAAYFCASSQDQVDTQYFGPGTRLTVL.

The rearrangement uses TRBV5-6 and TRBJ1-5; TRBD1 matches 12 bases. V gave up 2 bases and J gave up 6 bases; unmatched junction bases: 9. CDR3 length equals 17 residues. CDR1 SGHDT and CDR2 YYEEEE come from the germline V gene. The CDR3 is CASSFFRDRGLGQPQHF. The CDR3 nucleotides read TGTGCCAGCAGCTTTTTCCGGGACAGGGGGCTCGGTCAGCCCCAGCATTTT.

The V gene is TRBV6-1, the J gene TRBJ1-4; 7 bases align to TRBD1. The length of the CDR3 is 20 residues. Trimming removed 4 bases from V and 4 bases from J; junction bases left unmatched: 21. CDR1 and CDR2 from the germline V gene are MNHNS and SASEGT. CDR3 amino acids: CASSGTLEAGGRPDNEKLFF. The CDR3 DNA reads TGTGCCAGCAGTGGGACTTTGGAGGCAGGGGGGCGCCCCGATAATGAAAAACTGTTTTTT.

V is TRBV3-1 (or the pseudogene TRBV3-2) and J is TRBJ2-2; 10 bases align to TRBD1. J gave up 7 bases and V 1 base, and 6 bases lay outside the gene matches. The germline CDR1 and CDR2 sequences are LGHDT and YNNKEL (reference sequence). The CDR3 is 16 residues long. CDR3 protein: CASSQGAGQGIGELFF. CDR3 DNA: TGTGCCAGCAGCCAAGGAGCGGGACAGGGGATCGGGGAGCTGTTTTTT.

A single count supports this clone. The CDR3 DNA is TGTGCTAGTGGTTTGATTGGGACATCCTACGAGCAGTACTTC. As protein: CASGLIGTSYEQYF. The chain is built from TRBV12-5 and TRBJ2-7; D perhaps matches TRBD1 (6 bases). The CDR3 runs to 14 residues. Trimming cost V 2 bases and J 1 base, with 9 bases left between them. Germline V gene sequence: CDR1 LGHNT, CDR2 FRNRAP.